This note documents a single TCR beta chain sequence. Its antigen is unknown. At one end the junction does not follow the germline gene, possibly because of a read error. A universal primer site and UMIs were added as TCR cDNA was made by 5'RACE template switching. MiXCR, run by TCRdb on the 5' RACE reads, gives a single entry per CDR3 protein. Seen here are approximately 580,000 distinct CDR3 sequences, roughly 17% observed once, and the top ten hold 15% to 20%. This record comes from a study of T cells after yellow fever vaccination. At the level of the study: Preparation used SMART-Seq v4 Ultra Low Input for the low-cell-number fractions.

Findings and caveats of the study: Contaminating bulk clonotypes could be abundant in FACS-sorted repertoires. At around 96% for CD4 and around 91% for CD8, most primary-vaccination clones showed up again after the booster.

The sequence was obtained from a man between 18 and 35 years old who received the YFV17D yellow fever vaccine. Here the sequenced sample was PBMCs, taken 5 days after the first yellow fever vaccination.

The CDR3 DNA follows: TGTGCCAGCAGTTACTCCCGGGGCCCCACAGGGAACCCTGAAGCTTTCTTT. As protein: CASSYSRGPTGNPEAFF. This rearrangement joins TRBV6-5 to TRBJ1-1; the D gene is possibly TRBD1 (6 bases). This CDR3 spans 17 amino acids. The germline gives CDR1 MNHEY, CDR2 SVGAGI.